This TCR beta chain was sequenced in a study of cytomegalovirus exposure and HLA in healthy donors. This PCR relied on a set of 60 Vbeta primers and 13 Jbeta primers. The table came from immunoSEQ multiplex PCR; TCRdb's copy has only in-frame clones and leaves some out. Here the sample spans over 250,000 clones, 86% being singletons. The CDR3 extends over 13 amino acids. CDR1 is SEHNR, CDR2 FQNEAQ, per germline (reference sequence). Between the trimmed V and J ends, which lost 1 base and 2 bases, there was a span of 6 bases. This chain links TRBV7-9 with TRBJ2-7; D ambiguous. The sample taken for sequencing was PBMCs. The sequence derives from a man aged 40-49 years in good health and CMV-seropositive. The CDR3 loop is CASSLVDTYEQYF. The CDR3, as DNA: TGTGCCAGCAGCTTAGTCGACACCTACGAGCAGTACTTC.